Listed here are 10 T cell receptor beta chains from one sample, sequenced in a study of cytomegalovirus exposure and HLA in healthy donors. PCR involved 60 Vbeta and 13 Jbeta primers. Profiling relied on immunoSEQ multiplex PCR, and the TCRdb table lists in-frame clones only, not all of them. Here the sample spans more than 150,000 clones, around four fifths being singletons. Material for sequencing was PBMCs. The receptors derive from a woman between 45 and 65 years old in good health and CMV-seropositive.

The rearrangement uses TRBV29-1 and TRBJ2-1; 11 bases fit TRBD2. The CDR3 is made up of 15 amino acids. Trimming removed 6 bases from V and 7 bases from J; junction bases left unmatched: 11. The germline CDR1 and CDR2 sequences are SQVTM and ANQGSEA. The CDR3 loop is CSVGALAGVWNEQFF. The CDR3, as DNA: TGCAGCGTGGGGGCACTAGCGGGAGTCTGGAATGAGCAGTTCTTC.

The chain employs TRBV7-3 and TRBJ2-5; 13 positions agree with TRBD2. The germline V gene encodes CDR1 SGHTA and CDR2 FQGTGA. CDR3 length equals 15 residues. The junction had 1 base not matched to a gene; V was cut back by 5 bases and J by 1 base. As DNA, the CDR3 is TGTGCCAGCAGCCGGACTAGCGGGGGCCAAGAGACCCAGTACTTC. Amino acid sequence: CASSRTSGGQETQYF.

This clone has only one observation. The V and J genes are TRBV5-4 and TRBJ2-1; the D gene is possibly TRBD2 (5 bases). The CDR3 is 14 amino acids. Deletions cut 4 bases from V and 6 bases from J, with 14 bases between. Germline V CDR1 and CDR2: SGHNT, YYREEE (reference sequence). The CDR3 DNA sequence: TGTGCCAGCAGCCTCACTAGAAACCTCAATGAGCAGTTCTTC. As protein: CASSLTRNLNEQFF.

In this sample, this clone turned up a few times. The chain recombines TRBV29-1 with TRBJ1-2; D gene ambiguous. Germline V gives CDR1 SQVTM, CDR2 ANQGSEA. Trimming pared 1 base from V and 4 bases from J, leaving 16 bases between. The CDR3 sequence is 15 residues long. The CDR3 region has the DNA TGCAGCGTTGAAGGGGGTCCGGGAAGGGCCTATGGCTACACCTTC. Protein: CSVEGGPGRAYGYTF.

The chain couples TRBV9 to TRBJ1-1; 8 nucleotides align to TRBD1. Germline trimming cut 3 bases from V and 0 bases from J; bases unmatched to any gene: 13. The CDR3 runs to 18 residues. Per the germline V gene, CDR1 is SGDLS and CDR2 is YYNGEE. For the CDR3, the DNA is TGTGCCAGCAGCGAGCCCGGGACAGGTGCCATCATGAACACTGAAGCTTTCTTT. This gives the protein CASSEPGTGAIMNTEAFF.

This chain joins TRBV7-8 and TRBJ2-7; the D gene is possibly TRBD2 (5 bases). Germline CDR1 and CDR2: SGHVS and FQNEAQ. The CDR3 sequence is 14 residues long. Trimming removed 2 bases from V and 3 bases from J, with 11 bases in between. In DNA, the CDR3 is TGTGCCAGCAGCTTAAGGATTGGACTCTACGAGCAGTACTTC. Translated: CASSLRIGLYEQYF. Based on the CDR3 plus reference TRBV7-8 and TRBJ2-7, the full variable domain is GAGVSQSPRYKVAKRGQDVALRCDPISGHVSLFWYQQALGQGPEFLTYFQNEAQLDKSGLPSDRFFAERPEGSVSTLKIQRTQQEDSAVYLCASSLRIGLYEQYFGPGTRLTVT.

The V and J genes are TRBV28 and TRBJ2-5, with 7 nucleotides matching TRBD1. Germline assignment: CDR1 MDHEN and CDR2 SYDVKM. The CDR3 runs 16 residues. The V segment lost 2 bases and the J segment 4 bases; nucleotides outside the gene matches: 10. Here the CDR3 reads CASSLPRGPARETQYF. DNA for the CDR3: TGTGCCAGCAGTTTACCAAGGGGGCCCGCCAGAGAGACCCAGTACTTC.

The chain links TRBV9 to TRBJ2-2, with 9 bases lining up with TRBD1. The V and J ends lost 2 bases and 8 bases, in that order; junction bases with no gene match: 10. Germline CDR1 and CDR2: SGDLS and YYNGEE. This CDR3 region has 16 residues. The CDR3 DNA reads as TGTGCCAGCAGCGTTGCTACAGGGGGCGATGGTGGGGAGCTGTTTTTT. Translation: CASSVATGGDGGELFF.

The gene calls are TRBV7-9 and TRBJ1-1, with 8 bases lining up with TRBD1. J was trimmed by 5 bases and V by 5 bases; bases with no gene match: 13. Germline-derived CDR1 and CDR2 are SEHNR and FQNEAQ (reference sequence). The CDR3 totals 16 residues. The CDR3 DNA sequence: TGTGCCAGCAGCCCTGCAGAGACAGGGGCGGGAACTGAAGCTTTCTTT. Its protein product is CASSPAETGAGTEAFF. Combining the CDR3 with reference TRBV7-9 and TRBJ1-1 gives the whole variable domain DTGVSQNPRHKITKRGQNVTFRCDPISEHNRLYWYRQTLGQGPEFLTYFQNEAQLEKSRLLSDRFSAERPKGSFSTLEIQRTEQGDSAMYLCASSPAETGAGTEAFFGQGTRLTVV.

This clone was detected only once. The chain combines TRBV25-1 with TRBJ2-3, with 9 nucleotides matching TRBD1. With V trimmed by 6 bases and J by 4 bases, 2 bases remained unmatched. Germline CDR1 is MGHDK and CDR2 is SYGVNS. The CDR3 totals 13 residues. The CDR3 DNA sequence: TGTGCCAGCAGGAGACAGGGGGCAGATACGCAGTATTTT. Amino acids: CASRRQGADTQYF.